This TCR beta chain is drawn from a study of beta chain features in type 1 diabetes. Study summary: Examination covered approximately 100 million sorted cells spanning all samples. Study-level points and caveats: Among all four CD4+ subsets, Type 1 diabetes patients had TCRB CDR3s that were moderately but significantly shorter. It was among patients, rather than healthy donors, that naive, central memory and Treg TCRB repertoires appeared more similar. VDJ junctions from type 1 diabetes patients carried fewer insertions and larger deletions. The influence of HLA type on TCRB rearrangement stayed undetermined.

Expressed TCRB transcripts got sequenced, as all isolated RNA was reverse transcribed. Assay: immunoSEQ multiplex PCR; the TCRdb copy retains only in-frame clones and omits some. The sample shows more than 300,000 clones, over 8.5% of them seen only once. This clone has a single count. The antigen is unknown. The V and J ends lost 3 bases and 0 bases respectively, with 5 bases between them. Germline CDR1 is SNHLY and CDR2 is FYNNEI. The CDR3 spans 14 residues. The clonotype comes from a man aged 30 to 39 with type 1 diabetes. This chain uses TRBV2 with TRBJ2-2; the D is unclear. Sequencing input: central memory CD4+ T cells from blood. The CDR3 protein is CASSDYTNTGELFF. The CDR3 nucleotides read TGTGCCAGCAGTGACTATACGAACACCGGGGAGCTGTTTTTT.